A selection of T cell receptor beta chains follows, all from one sample in a study of preoperative IRX-2 immunotherapy in early breast cancer. Sequencing was performed with immunoSEQ multiplex PCR; in TCRdb, only in-frame clones are kept and a portion is missing. The sample holds under 4,000 clones; around 74% are singletons and the top ten take around 10%. Here the sequenced sample was tumor tissue, taken after IRX-2 immunotherapy. These receptors all stem from a human donor with breast cancer. The CDR3 runs from the conserved cysteine through the conserved F or W. The D gene is left open where the match is weak. Only some rows state a clone size, as once, few, many or a class for expanded clones.

abundance	d_gene	v_gene	j_gene	CDR3aa	CDR3nt
large	NA	TRBV11-3	TRBJ1-2	CASSHPGGNYGYTF	TGTGCCAGCAGCCATCCCGGAGGGAACTATGGCTACACCTTC
few	NA	TRBV11-3	TRBJ1-1	CASSLLQGRIGNTEAFF	TGTGCCAGCAGCTTGTTGCAGGGTCGAATTGGGAACACTGAAGCTTTCTTT
few	TRBD2	TRBV5-1	TRBJ2-5	CASSSRLAGLGETQYF	TGCGCCAGCAGCTCGAGGCTAGCGGGACTAGGAGAGACCCAGTACTTC
NA	TRBD2	TRBV6-8	TRBJ2-3	CASRSGSTSGADTQYF	TGTGCCAGCAGAAGCGGTTCCACTAGCGGAGCAGATACGCAGTATTTT
few	NA	TRBV9	TRBJ2-3	CASGGRVNTDTQYF	TGTGCCAGCGGTGGACGGGTAAACACAGATACGCAGTATTTT
NA	TRBD2	TRBV7-7	TRBJ2-1	CASSSGTSGVYNEQFF	TGTGCCAGCAGTTCCGGGACTAGCGGAGTCTACAATGAGCAGTTCTTC
NA	TRBD1	TRBV19	TRBJ2-2	CASSQDRVTGELFF	TGTGCCAGTAGCCAGGACAGGGTCACCGGGGAGCTGTTTTTT
NA	TRBD1	TRBV28	TRBJ1-2	CAISTGNYGYTF	TGTGCCATATCGACAGGGAACTATGGCTACACCTTC
once	NA	TRBV23-1	TRBJ2-6	CASSQEPGLVLSGANVLTF	TGCGCCAGCAGCCAAGAACCGGGACTCGTCCTCTCTGGGGCCAACGTCCTGACTTTC
few	NA	TRBV19	TRBJ2-7	CASSMQPDSYEQYF	TGTGCCAGTAGTATGCAGCCTGACTCCTACGAGCAGTACTTC
NA	NA	TRBV1	TRBJ1-2	CASSQEARIPYYGYTF	TGCGCCAGCAGCCAAGAGGCCCGGATACCCTACTATGGCTACACCTTC
few	NA	TRBV14	TRBJ2-7	CASSRYGGRGNEQYF	TGTGCCAGCAGCCGATACGGAGGCAGGGGCAACGAGCAGTACTTC
NA	NA	TRBV6-8	TRBJ1-2	CASSSPRGDGYTF	TGTGCCAGCAGTTCCCCAAGGGGAGATGGCTACACCTTC
NA	TRBD1	TRBV19	TRBJ1-1	CASSISQGGEAFF	TGTGCCAGTAGTATAAGCCAGGGGGGAGAAGCTTTCTTT
few	TRBD1	TRBV6-8	TRBJ1-5	CASSPNRRDSPYSNQPQHF	TGTGCCAGCAGCCCCAACCGCCGGGACAGCCCTTATAGCAATCAGCCCCAGCATTTT
few	TRBD1	TRBV19	TRBJ2-3	CASSAPTGGVADTQYF	TGTGCCAGTAGTGCCCCGACAGGGGGCGTAGCAGATACGCAGTATTTT
NA	NA	TRBV5-1	TRBJ1-1	CASSLMQGQTEAFF	TGCGCCAGCAGCTTGATGCAGGGGCAGACTGAAGCTTTCTTT
once	TRBD1	TRBV29-1	TRBJ2-3	CSMGQGTDTQYF	TGCAGCATGGGACAGGGCACAGATACGCAGTATTTT
few	NA	TRBV25-1	TRBJ1-2	CASRTGYNGYTF	TGTGCCAGCAGAACAGGGTACAATGGCTACACCTTC
NA	TRBD1	TRBV11-3	TRBJ2-3	CASSTDRDHTDTQYF	TGTGCCAGCAGCACAGACAGGGACCACACAGATACGCAGTATTTT
NA	NA	TRBV7-8	TRBJ2-3	CASLRDSDYTQYF	TGTGCCAGCTTACGGGACTCGGACTATACGCAGTATTTT
NA	TRBD2	TRBV11-3	TRBJ2-7	CASSRTSGAGNSYEQYF	TGTGCCAGCAGCCGGACTAGCGGAGCCGGTAATTCCTACGAGCAGTACTTC
NA	TRBD1	TRBV18	TRBJ1-5	CASSPGQNSNQPQHF	TGTGCCAGCTCACCGGGACAGAATAGCAATCAGCCCCAGCATTTT
few	NA	TRBV11-3	TRBJ2-5	CASSLGLGSQETQYF	TGTGCCAGCAGCTTAGGGCTGGGCTCCCAAGAGACCCAGTACTTC
once	TRBD2	TRBV7-7	TRBJ2-3	CASSWARGGTDTQYF	TGTGCCAGCAGCTGGGCCCGGGGGGGCACAGATACGCAGTATTTT
NA	NA	TRBV6-8	TRBJ2-1	CASSFGKSNEQFF	TGTGCCAGCAGTTTTGGTAAATCCAATGAGCAGTTCTTC
NA	NA	TRBV12-5	TRBJ2-7	CASGLGSDSHYLYEQYF	TGTGCTAGTGGTTTGGGCTCAGACAGTCATTACCTCTACGAGCAGTACTTC
NA	TRBD2	TRBV6-8	TRBJ2-1	CASSYLGGRAGDEQFF	TGTGCCAGCAGTTACCTTGGCGGGAGGGCCGGGGATGAGCAGTTCTTC
few	TRBD1	TRBV10-2	TRBJ2-1	CASSAGTGPYNEQFF	TGCGCCAGCAGTGCGGGGACAGGGCCCTACAATGAGCAGTTCTTC
once	NA	TRBV6-8	TRBJ2-7	CASSYYPGYEQYF	TGTGCCAGCAGTTATTACCCCGGTTACGAGCAGTACTTC
once	NA	TRBV29-1	TRBJ1-4	CSVSLLGQGDEKLFF	TGCAGCGTTAGCTTATTAGGGCAGGGCGATGAAAAACTGTTTTTT
NA	NA	TRBV7-1	TRBJ2-7	CASSGIVITYEQYF	TGTGCCAGCAGCGGGATAGTAATTACCTACGAGCAGTACTTC
once	TRBD1	TRBV7-1	TRBJ2-7	CASSLRQGSYEQYF	TGTGCCAGCAGCTTACGACAGGGGTCCTACGAGCAGTACTTC
NA	NA	TRBV23-1	TRBJ2-7	CASSELEERAGEQYF	TGCGCCAGCAGTGAGCTCGAGGAGAGGGCGGGCGAGCAGTACTTC
few	NA	TRBV19	TRBJ2-7	CASSIGSHSYEQYF	TGTGCCAGTAGTATAGGGTCCCACTCCTACGAGCAGTACTTC
NA	NA	TRBV11-3	TRBJ1-3	CASSLDKGSGNTIYF	TGTGCCAGCAGCTTGGACAAGGGATCTGGAAACACCATATATTTT
NA	TRBD1	TRBV28	TRBJ1-4	CASRFSPGQGIEKLFF	TGTGCCAGCAGGTTCAGCCCGGGACAGGGGATTGAAAAACTGTTTTTT
NA	TRBD2	TRBV10-2	TRBJ2-3	CASAPHSGGGSTDTQYF	TGCGCCAGCGCCCCCCACTCCGGCGGGGGGAGCACAGATACGCAGTATTTT
NA	NA	TRBV6-8	TRBJ2-4	CASSTGEIQNIQYF	TGTGCCAGCAGTACGGGGGAGATCCAAAACATTCAGTACTTC
NA	TRBD2	TRBV11-3	TRBJ2-1	CASSLVLGLAGDNEQFF	TGTGCCAGCAGCTTAGTCCTAGGACTAGCGGGAGATAATGAGCAGTTCTTC
once	NA	TRBV5-1	TRBJ2-5	CASSFAQGSAQETQYF	TGCGCCAGCAGCTTTGCTCAGGGTAGCGCTCAAGAGACCCAGTACTTC
few	NA	TRBV18	TRBJ2-7	CASSQGARGRPAYEQYF	TGTGCCAGCTCACAGGGGGCGCGCGGGAGGCCTGCCTACGAGCAGTACTTC
NA	NA	TRBV9	TRBJ2-2	CASTDYVLELFF	TGTGCCAGCACTGACTATGTCCTGGAGCTGTTTTTT
NA	NA	TRBV23-1	TRBJ2-7	CARSLNRETYEQYF	TGCGCCAGAAGCTTGAACAGGGAGACATACGAGCAGTACTTC
medium-sized	NA	TRBV7-1	TRBJ2-7	CASSAYKNYEQYF	TGTGCCAGCAGCGCCTACAAGAACTACGAGCAGTACTTC
NA	NA	TRBV6-8	TRBJ2-1	CASTLERTLYNEQFF	TGTGCCAGCACCCTGGAGCGGACCCTCTACAATGAGCAGTTCTTC
NA	TRBD1	TRBV6-1	TRBJ1-1	CASSEAGTGGGVLAFF	TGTGCCAGCAGTGAAGCCGGGACAGGGGGCGGGGTGCTGGCTTTCTTT
NA	TRBD1	TRBV27	TRBJ2-3	CASSWTGVLRADTQYF	TGTGCCAGCAGTTGGACAGGGGTCCTCCGGGCAGATACGCAGTATTTT
NA	NA	TRBV12-5	TRBJ2-1	CASTPGPYNEQFF	TGTGCCAGCACCCCGGGACCCTACAATGAGCAGTTCTTC
once	TRBD1	TRBV28	TRBJ2-2	CASNPPPGQGTTGELFF	TGTGCCAGCAATCCCCCCCCGGGACAGGGAACCACCGGGGAGCTGTTTTTT
NA	TRBD1	TRBV6-8	TRBJ1-3	CASRDAGGTGNTIYF	TGTGCCAGCAGGGATGCAGGGGGAACTGGAAACACCATATATTTT